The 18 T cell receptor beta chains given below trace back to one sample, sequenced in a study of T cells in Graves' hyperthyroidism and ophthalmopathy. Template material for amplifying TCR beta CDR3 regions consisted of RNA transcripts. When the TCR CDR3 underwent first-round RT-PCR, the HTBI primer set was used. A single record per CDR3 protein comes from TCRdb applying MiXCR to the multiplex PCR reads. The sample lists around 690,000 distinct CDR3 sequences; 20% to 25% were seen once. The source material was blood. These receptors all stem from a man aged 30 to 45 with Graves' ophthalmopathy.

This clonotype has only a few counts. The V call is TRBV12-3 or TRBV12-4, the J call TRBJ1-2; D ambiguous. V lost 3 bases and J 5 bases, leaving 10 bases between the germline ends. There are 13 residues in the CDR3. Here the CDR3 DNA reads TGTGCCAGCAGTTTCCCTCGGCAGTATGGCTACACCTTC. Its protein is CASSFPRQYGYTF.

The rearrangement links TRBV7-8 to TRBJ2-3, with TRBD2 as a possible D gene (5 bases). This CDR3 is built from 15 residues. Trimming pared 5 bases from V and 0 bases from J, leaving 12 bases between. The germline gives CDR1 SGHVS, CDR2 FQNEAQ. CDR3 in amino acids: CASSTGLVSTDTQYF. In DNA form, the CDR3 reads TGTGCCAGCAGCACTGGACTGGTTAGCACAGATACGCAGTATTTT. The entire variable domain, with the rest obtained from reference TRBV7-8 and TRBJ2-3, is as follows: GAGVSQSPRYKVAKRGQDVALRCDPISGHVSLFWYQQALGQGPEFLTYFQNEAQLDKSGLPSDRFFAERPEGSVSTLKIQRTQQEDSAVYLCASSTGLVSTDTQYFGPGTRLTVL.

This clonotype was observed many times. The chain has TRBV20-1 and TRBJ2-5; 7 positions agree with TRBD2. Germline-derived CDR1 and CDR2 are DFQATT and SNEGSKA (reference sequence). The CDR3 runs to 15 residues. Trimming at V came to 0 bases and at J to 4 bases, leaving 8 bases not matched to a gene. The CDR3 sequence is CSARDPRERGETQYF. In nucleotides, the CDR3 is TGCAGTGCTAGAGATCCGCGGGAGAGGGGAGAGACCCAGTACTTC.

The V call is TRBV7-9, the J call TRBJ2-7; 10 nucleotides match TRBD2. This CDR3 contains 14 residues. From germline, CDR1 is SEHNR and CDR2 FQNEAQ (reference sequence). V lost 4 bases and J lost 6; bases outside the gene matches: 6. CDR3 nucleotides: TGTGCCAGCAGCTACCCCGGGACTAGCGCCGAGCAGTACTTC. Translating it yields CASSYPGTSAEQYF.

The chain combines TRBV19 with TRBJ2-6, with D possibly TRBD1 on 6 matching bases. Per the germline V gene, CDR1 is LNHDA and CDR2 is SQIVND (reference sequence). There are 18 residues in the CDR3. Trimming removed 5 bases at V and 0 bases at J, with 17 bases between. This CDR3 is CASSGMGRGFSGANVLTF. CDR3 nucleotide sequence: TGTGCCAGTAGTGGTATGGGCAGGGGCTTCTCTGGGGCCAACGTCCTGACTTTC.

CDR3 in amino acids: CASSLFAGGNEQFF. CDR3 in DNA: TGTGCCAGCAGTTTATTTGCGGGAGGCAATGAGCAGTTCTTC. The J gene is TRBJ2-1, the V gene TRBV28; 8 bases are a match to TRBD2. The V and J ends lost 1 base and 6 bases, in that order; junction bases with no gene match: 2. CDR1 is MDHEN, CDR2 SYDVKM, per germline. The length of the CDR3 is 14 residues.

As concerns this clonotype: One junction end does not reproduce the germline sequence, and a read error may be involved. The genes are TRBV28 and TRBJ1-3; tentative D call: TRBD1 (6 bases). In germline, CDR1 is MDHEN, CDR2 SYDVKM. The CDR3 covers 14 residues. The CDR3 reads CARSRGLAGNTIYF. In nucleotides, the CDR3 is TGTGCCCGCAGCAGGGGCTTAGCGGGAAACACCATATATTTT.

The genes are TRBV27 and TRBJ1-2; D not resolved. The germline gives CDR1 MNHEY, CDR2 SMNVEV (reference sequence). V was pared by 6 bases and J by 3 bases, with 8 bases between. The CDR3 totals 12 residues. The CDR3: CASRGRDYGYTF. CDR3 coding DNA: TGTGCCAGCAGGGGTAGGGACTATGGCTACACCTTC.

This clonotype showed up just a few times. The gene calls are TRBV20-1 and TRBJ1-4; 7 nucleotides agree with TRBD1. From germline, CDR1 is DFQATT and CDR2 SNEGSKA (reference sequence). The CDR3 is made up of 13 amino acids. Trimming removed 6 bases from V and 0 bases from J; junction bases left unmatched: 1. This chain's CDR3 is CSAGTATNEKLFF. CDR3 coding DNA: TGCAGTGCAGGGACAGCAACTAATGAAAAACTGTTTTTT.

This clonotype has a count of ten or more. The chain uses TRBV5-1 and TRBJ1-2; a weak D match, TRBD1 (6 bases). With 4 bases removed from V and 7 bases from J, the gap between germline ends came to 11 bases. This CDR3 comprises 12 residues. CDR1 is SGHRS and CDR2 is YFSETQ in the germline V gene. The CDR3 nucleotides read TGCGCCAGCAGCCCCGGGGGCGGTGGCTACACCTTC. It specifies CASSPGGGGYTF.

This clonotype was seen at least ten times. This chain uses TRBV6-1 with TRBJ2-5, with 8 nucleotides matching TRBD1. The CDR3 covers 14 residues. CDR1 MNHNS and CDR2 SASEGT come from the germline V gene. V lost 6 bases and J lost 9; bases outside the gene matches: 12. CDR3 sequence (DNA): TGTGCCAGCAGGGAGGGACAGGCCCTCTCGGCCCAGTACTTC. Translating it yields CASREGQALSAQYF.

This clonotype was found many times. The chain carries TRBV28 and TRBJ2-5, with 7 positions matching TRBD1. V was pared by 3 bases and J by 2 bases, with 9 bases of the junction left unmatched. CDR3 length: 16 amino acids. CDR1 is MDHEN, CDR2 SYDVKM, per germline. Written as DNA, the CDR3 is TGTGCCAGCAGTTTGGATGGACAGGCGATACAAGAGACCCAGTACTTC. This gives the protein CASSLDGQAIQETQYF.

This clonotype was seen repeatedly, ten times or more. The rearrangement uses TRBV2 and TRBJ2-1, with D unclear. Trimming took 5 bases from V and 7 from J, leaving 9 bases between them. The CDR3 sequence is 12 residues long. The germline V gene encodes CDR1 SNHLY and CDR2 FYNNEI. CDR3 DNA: TGTGCCAGCAGTACGACCCCGAATGAGCAGTTCTTC. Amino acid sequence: CASSTTPNEQFF.

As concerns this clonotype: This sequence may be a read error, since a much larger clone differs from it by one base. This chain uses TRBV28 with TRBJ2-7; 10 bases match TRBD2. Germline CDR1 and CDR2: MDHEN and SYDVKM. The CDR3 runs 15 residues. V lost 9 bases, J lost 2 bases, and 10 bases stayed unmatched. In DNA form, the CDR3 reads TGTGCCAGGAGCCCCGGACTAGCGGAGACCTACGAGCAGTACTTC. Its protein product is CARSPGLAETYEQYF. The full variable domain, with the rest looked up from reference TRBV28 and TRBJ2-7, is DVKVTQSSRYLVKRTGEKVFLECVQDMDHENMFWYRQDPGLGLRLIYFSYDVKMKEKGDIPEGYSVSREKKERFSLILESASTNQTSMYLCARSPGLAETYEQYFGPGTRLTVT.

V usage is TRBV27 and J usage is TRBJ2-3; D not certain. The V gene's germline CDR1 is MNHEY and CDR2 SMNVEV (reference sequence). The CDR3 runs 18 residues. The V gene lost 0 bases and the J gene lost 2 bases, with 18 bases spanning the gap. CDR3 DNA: TGTGCCAGCAGTTTATCCTCACATGCCACTACCTCCACAGATACGCAGTATTTT. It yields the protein CASSLSSHATTSTDTQYF.

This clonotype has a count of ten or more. This CDR3 is CASSPTESSYEQYF. In DNA, the CDR3 is TGTGCCAGCAGCCCCACCGAGAGCTCCTACGAGCAGTACTTC. The chain has TRBV7-9 and TRBJ2-7; unclear D gene. Germline assignment: CDR1 SEHNR and CDR2 FQNEAQ (reference sequence). Deletions cut 5 bases from V and 0 bases from J, with 11 bases between. The CDR3 extends over 14 amino acids.

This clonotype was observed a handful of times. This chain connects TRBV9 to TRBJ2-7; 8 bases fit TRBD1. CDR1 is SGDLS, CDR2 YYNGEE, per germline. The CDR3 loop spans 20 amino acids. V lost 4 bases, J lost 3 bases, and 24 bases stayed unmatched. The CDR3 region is CASSNPRAGATGQENYEQYF. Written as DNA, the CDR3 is TGTGCCAGCAGCAACCCCCGTGCTGGGGCCACGGGACAGGAGAACTACGAGCAGTACTTC. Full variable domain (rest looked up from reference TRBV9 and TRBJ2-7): DSGVTQTPKHLITATGQRVTLRCSPRSGDLSVYWYQQSLDQGLQFLIQYYNGEERAKGNILERFSAQQFPDLHSELNLSSLELGDSALYFCASSNPRAGATGQENYEQYFGPGTRLTVT.

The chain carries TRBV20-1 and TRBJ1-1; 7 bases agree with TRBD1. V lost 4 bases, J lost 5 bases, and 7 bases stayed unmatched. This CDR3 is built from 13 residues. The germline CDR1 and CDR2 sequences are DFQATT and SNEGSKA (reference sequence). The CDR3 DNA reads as TGCAGTGCTACGCAGGGGGTAAGGACTGAAGCTTTCTTT. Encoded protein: CSATQGVRTEAFF.